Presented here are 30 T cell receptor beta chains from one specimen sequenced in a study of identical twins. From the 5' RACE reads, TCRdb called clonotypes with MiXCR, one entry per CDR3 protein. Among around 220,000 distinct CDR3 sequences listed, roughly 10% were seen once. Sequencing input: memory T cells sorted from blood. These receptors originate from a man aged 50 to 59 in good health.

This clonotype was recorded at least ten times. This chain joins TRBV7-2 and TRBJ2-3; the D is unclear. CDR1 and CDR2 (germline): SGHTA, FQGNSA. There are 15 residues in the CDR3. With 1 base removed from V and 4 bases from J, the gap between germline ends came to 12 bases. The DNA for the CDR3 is TGTGCCAGCAGCTTAGACTGGCCAGTTTCAGATACGCAGTATTTT. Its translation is CASSLDWPVSDTQYF.

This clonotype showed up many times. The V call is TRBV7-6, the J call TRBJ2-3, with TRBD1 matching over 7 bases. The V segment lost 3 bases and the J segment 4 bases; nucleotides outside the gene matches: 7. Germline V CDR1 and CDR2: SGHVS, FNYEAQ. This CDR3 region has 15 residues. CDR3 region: CASSFQGDGSDTQYF. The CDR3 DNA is TGTGCCAGCAGCTTTCAGGGGGACGGGTCAGATACGCAGTATTTT.

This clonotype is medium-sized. In DNA, the CDR3 is TGCGCCAGCAGCTCTACAAGACCTCAAGATACGCAGTATTTT. It yields the protein CASSSTRPQDTQYF. V and J are TRBV5-1 and TRBJ2-3; D is unclear. Trimming took 3 bases from V and 5 from J, leaving 13 bases between them. The CDR3 has 14 residues. CDR1 is SGHRS and CDR2 is YFSETQ in the germline V gene.

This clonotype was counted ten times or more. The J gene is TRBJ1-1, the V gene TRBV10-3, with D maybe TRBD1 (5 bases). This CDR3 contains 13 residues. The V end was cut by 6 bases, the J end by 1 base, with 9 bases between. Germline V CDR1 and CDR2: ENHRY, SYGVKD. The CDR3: CAIRGTGNTEAFF. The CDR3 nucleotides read TGTGCCATCAGGGGGACGGGGAACACTGAAGCTTTCTTT.

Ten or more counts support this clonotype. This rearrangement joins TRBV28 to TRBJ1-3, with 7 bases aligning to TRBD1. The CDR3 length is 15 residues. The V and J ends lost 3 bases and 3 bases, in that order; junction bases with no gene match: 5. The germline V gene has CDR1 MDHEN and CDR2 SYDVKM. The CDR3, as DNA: TGTGCCAGCAGTTTGGGACAGATATTTGGAAACACCATATATTTT. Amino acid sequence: CASSLGQIFGNTIYF.

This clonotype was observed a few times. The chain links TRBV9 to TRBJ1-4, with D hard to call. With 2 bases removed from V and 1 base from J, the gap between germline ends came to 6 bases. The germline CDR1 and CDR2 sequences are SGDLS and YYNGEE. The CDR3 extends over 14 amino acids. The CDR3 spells CASSVGRTNEKLFF. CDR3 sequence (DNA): TGTGCCAGCAGCGTGGGCAGAACTAATGAAAAACTGTTTTTT.

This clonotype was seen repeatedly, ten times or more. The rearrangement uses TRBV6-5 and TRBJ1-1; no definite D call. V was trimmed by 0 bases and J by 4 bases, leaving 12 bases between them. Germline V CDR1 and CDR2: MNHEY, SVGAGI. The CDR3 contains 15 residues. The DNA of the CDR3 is TGTGCCAGCAGTTACTCGTGGTCGGGGAGCACTGAAGCTTTCTTT. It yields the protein CASSYSWSGSTEAFF.

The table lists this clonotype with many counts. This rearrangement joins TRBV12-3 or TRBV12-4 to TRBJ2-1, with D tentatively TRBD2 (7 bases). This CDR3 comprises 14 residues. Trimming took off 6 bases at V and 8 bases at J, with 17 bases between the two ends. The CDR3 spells CASRRGLRGDEQFF. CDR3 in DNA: TGTGCCAGCAGGCGGGGGCTCCGGGGCGATGAGCAGTTCTTC.

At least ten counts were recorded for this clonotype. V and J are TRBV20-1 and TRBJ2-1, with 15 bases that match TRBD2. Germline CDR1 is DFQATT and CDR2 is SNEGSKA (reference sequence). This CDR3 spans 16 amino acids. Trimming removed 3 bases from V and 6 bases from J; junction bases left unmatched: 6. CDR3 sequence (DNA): TGCAGTGCTAGTTGGGGACTAGCGGGGGGACGCAATGAGCAGTTCTTC. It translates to CSASWGLAGGRNEQFF.

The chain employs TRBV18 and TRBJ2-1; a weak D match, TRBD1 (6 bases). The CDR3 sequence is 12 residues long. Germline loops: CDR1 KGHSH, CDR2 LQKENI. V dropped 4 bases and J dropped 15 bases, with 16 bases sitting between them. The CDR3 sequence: CASSREDSVGFF. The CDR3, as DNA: TGTGCCAGCTCACGAGAGGACAGTGTCGGGTTCTTC.

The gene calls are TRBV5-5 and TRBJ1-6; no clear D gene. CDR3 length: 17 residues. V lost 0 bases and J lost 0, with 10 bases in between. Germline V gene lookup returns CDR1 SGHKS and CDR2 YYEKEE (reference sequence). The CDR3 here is CASSLAPASSYNSPLHF. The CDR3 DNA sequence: TGTGCCAGCAGCTTGGCGCCAGCAAGCTCCTATAATTCACCCCTCCACTTT.

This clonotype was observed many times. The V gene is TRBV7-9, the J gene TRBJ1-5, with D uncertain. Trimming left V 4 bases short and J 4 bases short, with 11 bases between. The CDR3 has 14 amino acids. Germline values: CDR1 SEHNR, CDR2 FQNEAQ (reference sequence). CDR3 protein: CASSSQIGNQPQHF. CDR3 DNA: TGTGCCAGCAGCTCCCAAATTGGGAATCAGCCCCAGCATTTT.

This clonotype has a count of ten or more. The CDR3 sequence: CASSYGSSGGAYNEQFF. The CDR3 DNA sequence: TGTGCCAGCAGTTACGGGTCTAGCGGGGGGGCCTACAATGAGCAGTTCTTC. The chain links TRBV6-5 to TRBJ2-1; 12 bases map to TRBD2. The CDR3 sequence is 17 residues long. The germline CDR1 and CDR2 sequences are MNHEY and SVGAGI. Germline trimming cut 2 bases from V and 2 bases from J; bases unmatched to any gene: 4.

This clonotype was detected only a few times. The CDR3 reads CSARDPATEAFF. The CDR3 DNA follows: TGCAGTGCTAGAGATCCTGCCACTGAAGCTTTCTTT. This chain links TRBV20-1 with TRBJ1-1; D not resolved. This CDR3 contains 12 residues. Germline assignment: CDR1 DFQATT and CDR2 SNEGSKA (reference sequence). V shed 0 bases and J shed 4 bases, with 6 bases lying between them.

DNA of the CDR3: TGTGCCAGCAGTTACCAAGGATACACTGAAGCTTTCTTT. Protein product: CASSYQGYTEAFF. The rearrangement joins TRBV6-2 or TRBV6-3 to TRBJ1-1; D is uncertain. This CDR3 comprises 13 residues. Germline CDR1 MNHEY, CDR2 SVGEGT. V lost 2 bases and J lost 3, with 7 bases in between.

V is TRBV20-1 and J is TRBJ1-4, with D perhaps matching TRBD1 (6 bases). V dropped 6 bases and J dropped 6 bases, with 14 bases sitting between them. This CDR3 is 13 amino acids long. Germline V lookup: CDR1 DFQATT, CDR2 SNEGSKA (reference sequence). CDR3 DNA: TGCAGTGCCACCCGGGACATATATGAAAAACTGTTTTTT. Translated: CSATRDIYEKLFF.

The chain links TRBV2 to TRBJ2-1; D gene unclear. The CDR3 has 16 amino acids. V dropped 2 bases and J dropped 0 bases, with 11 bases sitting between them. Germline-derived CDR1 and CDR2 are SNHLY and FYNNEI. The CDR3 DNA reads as TGTGCCAGCAGTGAAAGACACCTTAGCTCCTACAATGAGCAGTTCTTC. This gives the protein CASSERHLSSYNEQFF. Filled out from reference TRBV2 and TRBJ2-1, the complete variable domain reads EPEVTQTPSHQVTQMGQEVILRCVPISNHLYFYWYRQILGQKVEFLVSFYNNEISEKSEIFDDQFSVERPDGSNFTLKIRSTKLEDSAMYFCASSERHLSSYNEQFFGPGTRLTVL.

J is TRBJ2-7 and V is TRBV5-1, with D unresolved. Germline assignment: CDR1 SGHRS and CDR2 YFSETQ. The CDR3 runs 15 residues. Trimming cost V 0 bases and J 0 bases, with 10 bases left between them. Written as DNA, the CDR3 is TGCGCCAGCAGCTTGGTTTCCTTCAGCTCCTACGAGCAGTACTTC. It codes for CASSLVSFSSYEQYF.

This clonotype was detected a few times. The CDR3 here is CASSPGRVGDEKLFF. As DNA, the CDR3 is TGCGCCAGCAGCCCGGGTCGAGTGGGCGATGAAAAACTGTTTTTT. The rearrangement uses TRBV4-3 and TRBJ1-4; the D is unclear. Deletions cut 4 bases from V and 6 bases from J, with 15 bases between. The germline gives CDR1 LGHNA, CDR2 YSLEER. The CDR3 contains 15 residues.

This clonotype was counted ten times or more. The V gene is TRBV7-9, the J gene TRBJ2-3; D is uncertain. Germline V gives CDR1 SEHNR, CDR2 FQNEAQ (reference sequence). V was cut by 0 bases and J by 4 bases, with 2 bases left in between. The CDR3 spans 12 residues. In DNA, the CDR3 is TGTGCCAGCAGCTTAGCCCCAGATACGCAGTATTTT. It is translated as CASSLAPDTQYF.

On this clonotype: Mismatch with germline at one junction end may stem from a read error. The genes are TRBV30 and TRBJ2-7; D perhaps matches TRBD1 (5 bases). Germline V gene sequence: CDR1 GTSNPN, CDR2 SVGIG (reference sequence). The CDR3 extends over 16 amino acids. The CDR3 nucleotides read TGTGCCTGGAGTGTAGGAGACGACAGTGAGACCTACAAGCAGTACTTC. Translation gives CAWSVGDDSETYKQYF.

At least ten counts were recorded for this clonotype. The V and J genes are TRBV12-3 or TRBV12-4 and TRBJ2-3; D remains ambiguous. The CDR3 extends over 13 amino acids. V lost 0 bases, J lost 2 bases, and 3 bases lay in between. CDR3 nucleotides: TGTGCCAGCAGTTTAGCCTACACAGATACGCAGTATTTT. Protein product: CASSLAYTDTQYF.

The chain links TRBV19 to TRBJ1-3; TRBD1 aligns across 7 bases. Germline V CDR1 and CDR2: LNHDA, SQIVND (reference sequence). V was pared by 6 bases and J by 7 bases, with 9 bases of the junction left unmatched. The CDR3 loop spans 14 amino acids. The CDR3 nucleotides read TGTGCCAGTAGCCCGGGACAGCGGCCCAACACCATATATTTT. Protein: CASSPGQRPNTIYF.

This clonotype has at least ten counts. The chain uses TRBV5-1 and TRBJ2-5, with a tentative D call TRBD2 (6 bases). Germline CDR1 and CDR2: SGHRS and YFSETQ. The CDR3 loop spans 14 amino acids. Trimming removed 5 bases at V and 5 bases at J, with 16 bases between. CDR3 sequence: CASSIPGEAETQYF. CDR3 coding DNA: TGCGCCAGCAGTATTCCGGGGGAGGCGGAGACCCAGTACTTC.

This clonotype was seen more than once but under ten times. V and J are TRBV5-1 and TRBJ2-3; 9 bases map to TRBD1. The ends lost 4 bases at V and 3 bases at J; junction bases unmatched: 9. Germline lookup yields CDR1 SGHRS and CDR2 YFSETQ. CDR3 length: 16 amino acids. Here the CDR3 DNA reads TGCGCCAGCAGCACCGGGACAGGGCACCCTACAGATACGCAGTATTTT. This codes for CASSTGTGHPTDTQYF.

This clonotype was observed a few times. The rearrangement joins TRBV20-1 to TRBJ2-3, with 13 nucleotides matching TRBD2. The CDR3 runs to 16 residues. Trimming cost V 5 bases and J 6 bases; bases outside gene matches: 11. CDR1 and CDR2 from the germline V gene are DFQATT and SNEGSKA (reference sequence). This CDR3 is CSAGKTSGRAVDTQYF. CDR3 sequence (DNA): TGCAGTGCTGGAAAAACTAGCGGGAGGGCCGTGGATACGCAGTATTTT.

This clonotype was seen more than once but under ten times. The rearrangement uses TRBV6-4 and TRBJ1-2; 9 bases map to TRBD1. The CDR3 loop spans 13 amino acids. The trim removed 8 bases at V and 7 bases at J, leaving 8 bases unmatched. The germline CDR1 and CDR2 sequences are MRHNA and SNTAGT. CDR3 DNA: TGTGCCAGCGGACCGGGACAGGGATCTGGCTACACCTTC. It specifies CASGPGQGSGYTF.

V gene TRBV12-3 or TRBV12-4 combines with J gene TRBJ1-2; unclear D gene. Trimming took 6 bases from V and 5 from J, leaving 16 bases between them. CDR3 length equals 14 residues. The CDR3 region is CASRSDGSSYGYTF. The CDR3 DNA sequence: TGTGCCAGCAGGTCGGACGGGAGTTCATATGGCTACACCTTC.

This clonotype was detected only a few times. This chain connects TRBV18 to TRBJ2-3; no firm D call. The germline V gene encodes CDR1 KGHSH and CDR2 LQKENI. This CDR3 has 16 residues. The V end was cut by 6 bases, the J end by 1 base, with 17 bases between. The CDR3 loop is CASSIPVGLGTDTQYF. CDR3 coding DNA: TGTGCCAGCTCCATACCCGTCGGGTTGGGCACAGATACGCAGTATTTT.

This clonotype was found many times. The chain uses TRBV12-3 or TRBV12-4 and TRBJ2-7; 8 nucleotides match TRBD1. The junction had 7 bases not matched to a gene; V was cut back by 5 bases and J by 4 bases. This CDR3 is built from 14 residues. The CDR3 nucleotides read TGTGCCAGCAGTCGGGGACAGGTCGGGTACGAGCAGTACTTC. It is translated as CASSRGQVGYEQYF.